This record concerns one T cell receptor (beta chain) sequence. The antigen remains unidentified. It was with 60 Vbeta and 13 Jbeta primers that the PCR ran. Only in-frame clones appear in the TCRdb table, and some are missing; sequencing was by immunoSEQ multiplex PCR. The table includes over 150,000 clones, roughly three quarters detected once. V lost 1 base, J lost 8 bases, and 9 bases stayed unmatched. This CDR3 spans 15 amino acids. Germline lookup yields CDR1 SGHTA and CDR2 FQGNSA. The data derive from a study of cytomegalovirus exposure and HLA in healthy donors. Study context: HLA-typed donors were the source of around 87 million unique TCRs, which an early data release held. Regarding the study as a whole: The authors excluded some V segments, including TRBV6-2 and TRBV6-3, as indistinguishable. Later on, a genetic analysis was performed. It linked a missense variant in DCLRE1C with V- and J-gene trimming of TCR beta. Sequencing likely caused a cluster of highly shared sequence variants.

The sequenced material came from PBMCs. This receptor was identified in a male donor in good health and CMV-seronegative. This chain connects TRBV7-2 to TRBJ2-5; TRBD2 aligns across 8 bases. CDR3 sequence reads: CASSLDGSGVSTQYF. The DNA of the CDR3 is TGTGCCAGCAGCTTAGATGGTAGCGGGGTGAGCACCCAGTACTTC.